This TCR beta chain was documented in a study of a mutant IDH1 vaccine in newly diagnosed glioma. Study as a whole: Investigators started vaccination 4-6 weeks after radiotherapy alone, or with temozolomide cycles. An approximately 60% male, approximately 38% female split and a mean age of 40.4 years characterized treated patients.

CDR1 is MNHEY, CDR2 SVGAGI, per germline. This CDR3 region has 16 residues. The V gene lost 0 bases and the J gene lost 5 bases, with 16 bases spanning the gap. The time point was: week 35, safety follow-up. Each vaccine dose was 300 ug of mutant IDH1 20-mer peptide, with topical imiquimod. The study gave patients eight vaccinations in weeks 1, 3, 5, 7, 11, 15, 19, 23. Comment on this clone: Antigen unknown.

TCRdb keeps only in-frame clones here, not all; method: immunoSEQ multiplex PCR. This sample has 35,000 to 45,000 clones, with roughly nine tenths found just once. This receptor was obtained from a man in his forties with glioma. The chain recombines TRBV6-5 with TRBJ2-5; D may be TRBD2 (6 bases). Sample: PBMCs, taken from a glioma patient whose treatment included an IDH1 peptide vaccine. In nucleotides, the CDR3 is TGTGCCAGCAGTTACTCTTTTACGGGAGCTCGGGAGACCCAGTACTTC. Translating gives CASSYSFTGARETQYF.